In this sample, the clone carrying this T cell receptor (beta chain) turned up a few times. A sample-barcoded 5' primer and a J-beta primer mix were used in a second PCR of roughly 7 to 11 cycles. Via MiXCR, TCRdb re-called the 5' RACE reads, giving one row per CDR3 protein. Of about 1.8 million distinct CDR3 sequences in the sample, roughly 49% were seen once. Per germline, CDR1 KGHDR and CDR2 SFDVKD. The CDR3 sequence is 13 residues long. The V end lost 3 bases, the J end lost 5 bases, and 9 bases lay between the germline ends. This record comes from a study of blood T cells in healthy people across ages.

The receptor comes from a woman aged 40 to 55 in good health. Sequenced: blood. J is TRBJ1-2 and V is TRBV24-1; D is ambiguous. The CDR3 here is CATSDPPRYGYTF. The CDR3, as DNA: TGTGCCACCAGTGATCCCCCAAGATATGGCTACACCTTC.